One and the same sample provided the 31 T cell receptor beta chains below, sequenced in a study of CD8 T cells in Susac syndrome. A quantity of about 0.5 to 1 ug RNA underwent reverse transcription using random hexamers. MiXCR was run by TCRdb on the immunoSEQ multiplex PCR reads, yielding one entry per CDR3 protein. The sample lists roughly 150,000 distinct CDR3 sequences; about 94% were seen once. Sequenced sample: CD8+ T cells from PBMCs. These TCRs come from a human donor with multiple sclerosis.

The chain has TRBV10-3 and TRBJ2-5, with 7 nucleotides matching TRBD2. The germline V gene has CDR1 ENHRY and CDR2 SYGVKD. The CDR3 spans 16 residues. V was clipped by 6 bases and J by 3 bases; unmatched bases: 13. The CDR3 spells CAISSREDKQKETQYF. The CDR3 DNA sequence: TGTGCCATCAGCTCCCGGGAGGATAAGCAAAAAGAGACCCAGTACTTC.

The rearrangement joins TRBV27 to TRBJ2-2, with 9 bases matching TRBD1. The CDR3 is 16 residues long. V was clipped by 4 bases and J by 4 bases; unmatched bases: 7. The germline V gene has CDR1 MNHEY and CDR2 SMNVEV (reference sequence). CDR3 amino acids: CASSSGTGPRTGELFF. The CDR3 nucleotides read TGTGCCAGCAGTTCGGGGACAGGGCCGCGCACCGGGGAGCTGTTTTTT.

The CDR3 loop reads CASSTGLAINEQFF. The CDR3 bases are TGTGCCAGCAGTACGGGACTAGCGATCAATGAGCAGTTCTTC. This rearrangement joins TRBV12-3 or TRBV12-4 to TRBJ2-1; 10 positions agree with TRBD2. CDR3 length: 14 amino acids. The V segment lost 5 bases and the J segment 6 bases; nucleotides outside the gene matches: 4.

J is TRBJ2-1 and V is TRBV7-2; D possibly corresponds to TRBD2 (7 bases). V lost 0 bases, J lost 6 bases, and 12 bases lay in between. Germline V gives CDR1 SGHTA, CDR2 FQGNSA. The CDR3 loop spans 15 amino acids. The CDR3 DNA follows: TGTGCCAGCAGCTTAGCGGGGGGGCCAGGCAATGAGCAGTTCTTC. Protein: CASSLAGGPGNEQFF.

This rearrangement joins TRBV27 to TRBJ2-7, with D perhaps TRBD2 (5 bases). CDR3 length: 13 residues. The V and J ends lost 3 bases and 6 bases respectively, with 12 bases between them. Germline CDR1 reads MNHEY; CDR2 reads SMNVEV (reference sequence). CDR3 coding DNA: TGTGCCAGCAGTTTTGGGAGATCCGTCGAGCAGTACTTC. Protein product: CASSFGRSVEQYF.

V is TRBV7-9 and J is TRBJ2-5; 8 positions match TRBD1. The germline V gene encodes CDR1 SEHNR and CDR2 FQNEAQ (reference sequence). The trim removed 5 bases at V and 6 bases at J, leaving 14 bases unmatched. This CDR3 has 16 residues. Here the CDR3 reads CASSGRRGLKVKTQYF. The CDR3 bases are TGTGCCAGCAGCGGACGCAGGGGGCTGAAGGTTAAGACCCAGTACTTC.

The chain couples TRBV27 to TRBJ2-2; 9 positions match TRBD2. Trimming removed 3 bases from V and 4 bases from J; junction bases left unmatched: 6. The CDR3 has 16 amino acids. Germline assignment: CDR1 MNHEY and CDR2 SMNVEV (reference sequence). CDR3 sequence: CASSFGSAGGTGELFF. The CDR3 region has the DNA TGTGCCAGCAGTTTTGGATCAGCGGGGGGCACCGGGGAGCTGTTTTTT.

The J gene is TRBJ2-7, the V gene TRBV2, with unresolved D. Trimming removed 5 bases at V and 6 bases at J, with 5 bases between. The CDR3 contains 10 residues. CDR1 and CDR2 (germline): SNHLY, FYNNEI. CDR3 DNA sequence: TGTGCCAGCAGTTCCGCCGAGCAGTACTTC. This encodes CASSSAEQYF.

The sample holds a few counts of this clonotype. This chain joins TRBV3-1 and TRBJ1-5; TRBD1 agrees at 8 bases. CDR1 is LGHDT and CDR2 is YNNKEL in the germline V gene (reference sequence). CDR3 length: 17 residues. V gave up 2 bases and J gave up 5 bases; unmatched junction bases: 11. The chain's CDR3 is CASSQKSTGEYDQPQHF. For the CDR3, the DNA is TGTGCCAGCAGCCAAAAATCGACAGGGGAGTACGATCAGCCCCAGCATTTT.

This clonotype has only one observation. This chain connects TRBV18 to TRBJ2-3, with D perhaps matching TRBD2 (5 bases). The CDR3 loop spans 16 amino acids. V was cut by 0 bases and J by 0 bases, with 10 bases left in between. Per germline, CDR1 KGHSH and CDR2 LQKENI. The DNA for the CDR3 is TGTGCCAGCTCACCACCTCGGGGATTGAGCACAGATACGCAGTATTTT. Its protein is CASSPPRGLSTDTQYF.

The chain joins TRBV13 to TRBJ2-5; 7 positions match TRBD2. Germline V CDR1 and CDR2: PRHDT, FYEKMQ (reference sequence). After removal of 5 bases from V and 5 bases from J, the junction contained 5 bases not matched to a gene. The CDR3 consists of 13 residues. CDR3 sequence reads: CASSPSGAETQYF. The CDR3 coding sequence is TGTGCCAGCAGCCCCAGCGGGGCGGAGACCCAGTACTTC.

This chain's CDR3 is CASTKGIGSPLHF. The CDR3 nucleotides read TGTGCCAGCACTAAAGGTATAGGTTCACCCCTCCACTTT. The genes are TRBV27 and TRBJ1-6; the D is unclear. The CDR3 is made up of 13 amino acids. V lost 7 bases and J lost 9, with 13 bases in between. Germline V gene sequence: CDR1 MNHEY, CDR2 SMNVEV (reference sequence).

The J gene is TRBJ2-3, the V gene TRBV6-4; D is possibly TRBD1 (6 bases). Germline lookup yields CDR1 MRHNA and CDR2 SNTAGT. V lost 3 bases to trimming and J lost 4 bases, with 11 bases between them. The CDR3 is made up of 14 amino acids. CDR3 DNA sequence: TGTGCCAGCAGTGATCAGGGGAACCCAGATACGCAGTATTTT. Translated, it gives CASSDQGNPDTQYF.

The chain uses TRBV20-1 and TRBJ2-1; no firm D call. Germline V gives CDR1 DFQATT, CDR2 SNEGSKA (reference sequence). This CDR3 is built from 13 residues. V dropped 1 base and J dropped 6 bases, with 10 bases sitting between them. The CDR3 DNA sequence: TGCAGTGCTAGAGGCAAGACGGTCAATGAGCAGTTCTTC. Translated: CSARGKTVNEQFF.

The CDR3 sequence: CSASLPRQGDEQYF. The CDR3 nucleotides are TGCAGTGCTAGCCTCCCCCGCCAGGGGGACGAGCAGTACTTC. This sequence joins TRBV20-1 and TRBJ2-7; 7 bases are shared with TRBD1. J gave up 5 bases and V 3 bases, and 10 bases lay outside the gene matches. CDR1 is DFQATT and CDR2 is SNEGSKA in the germline V gene (reference sequence). There are 14 residues in the CDR3.

The J gene is TRBJ1-6, the V gene TRBV30; perhaps TRBD1 as D (5 bases). In germline, CDR1 is GTSNPN, CDR2 SVGIG (reference sequence). Trimming removed 2 bases from V and 1 base from J, with 18 bases in between. The CDR3 loop spans 18 amino acids. CDR3 sequence reads: CAWSITFLEGSYNSPLHF. The CDR3 DNA reads as TGTGCCTGGAGTATAACCTTCTTGGAGGGGTCCTATAATTCACCCCTCCACTTT.

The chain combines TRBV30 with TRBJ2-1; D remains unclear. The length of the CDR3 is 10 residues. CDR1 is GTSNPN and CDR2 is SVGIG in the germline V gene (reference sequence). Trimming cost V 2 bases and J 9 bases, with 5 bases left between them. CDR3 amino acids: CAWSQLEQFF. The CDR3 bases are TGTGCCTGGAGTCAGCTTGAGCAGTTCTTC.

The V call is TRBV28, the J call TRBJ2-7; TRBD1 matches at 10 bases. Germline assignment: CDR1 MDHEN and CDR2 SYDVKM. The CDR3 consists of 19 residues. Trimming took 5 bases from V and 0 from J; bases not matched to a gene: 16. Here the CDR3 reads CASSPRFGTGERSSYEQYF. CDR3 in DNA: TGTGCCAGCAGTCCCCGGTTCGGGACAGGGGAGAGGAGCTCCTACGAGCAGTACTTC.

This clonotype occurred once. This chain uses TRBV4-1 with TRBJ2-7, with D perhaps matching TRBD1 or TRBD2 (5 bases each). This CDR3 contains 16 residues. Germline assignment: CDR1 MGHRA and CDR2 YSYEKL. V shed 4 bases and J shed 1 base, with 17 bases lying between them. In nucleotides, the CDR3 is TGCGCCAGCAGCCCAGAGGTCGGGACGGTATCCTACGAGCAGTACTTC. This translates into CASSPEVGTVSYEQYF.

V usage is TRBV20-1 and J usage is TRBJ2-1; D might be TRBD2 (6 bases). Germline-derived CDR1 and CDR2 are DFQATT and SNEGSKA (reference sequence). There are 15 residues in the CDR3. V was shortened by 0 bases and J by 2 bases, with 11 bases between the two germline ends. The CDR3 nucleotides read TGCAGTGCTAGAGATGCGGGGACCACCTACAATGAGCAGTTCTTC. Protein: CSARDAGTTYNEQFF.

The chain recombines TRBV30 with TRBJ2-1; 7 bases align to TRBD1. The trim removed 5 bases at V and 7 bases at J, leaving 11 bases unmatched. CDR1 and CDR2 (germline): GTSNPN, SVGIG (reference sequence). The CDR3 sequence is 14 residues long. The CDR3 DNA is TGTGCCTGGGGGTGGGAGACAGGGAAGAATGAGCAGTTCTTC. Residues: CAWGWETGKNEQFF. The entire variable domain, with the rest obtained from reference TRBV30 and TRBJ2-1, is as follows: SQTIHQWPATLVQPVGSPLSLECTVEGTSNPNLYWYRQAAGRGLQLLFYSVGIGQISSEVPQNLSASRPQDRQFILSSKKLLLSDSGFYLCAWGWETGKNEQFFGPGTRLTVL.

The CDR3 is CASSHPGDSTYGYTF. DNA for the CDR3: TGCGCCAGCAGCCACCCAGGGGATTCGACCTATGGCTACACCTTC. V and J are TRBV4-1 and TRBJ1-2; perhaps TRBD1 as D (6 bases). This CDR3 is 15 amino acids long. V lost 3 bases, J lost 4 bases, and 15 bases lay in between. The germline gives CDR1 MGHRA, CDR2 YSYEKL.

This clonotype was seen once. Its ends do not fully match the called genes, so a read error is possible. The rearrangement links TRBV11-2 to TRBJ2-7; D gene uncertain. Germline V gives CDR1 SGHAT, CDR2 FQNNGV. The CDR3 is 10 residues long. The CDR3, as DNA: TGTGCCAGCAGCGGTGCGATCGGGCACTTC. Amino acids: CASSGAIGHF.

This rearrangement joins TRBV7-9 to TRBJ2-1; D ambiguous. The DNA end is more similar to TRBJ2-7, so the J call may be wrong. The germline CDR1 and CDR2 sequences are SEHNR and FQNEAQ (reference sequence). This CDR3 is built from 14 residues. The CDR3: CASSLFRSFDEQYF. CDR3 DNA: TGTGCCAGCAGCTTATTCAGGTCTTTTGACGAGCAGTACTTC.

V and J are TRBV6-5 and TRBJ1-3, with no clear D. The CDR3 contains 15 residues. Per the germline V gene, CDR1 is MNHEY and CDR2 is SVGAGI. V lost 5 bases, J lost 0 bases, and 11 bases lay in between. CDR3 bases: TGTGCCAGCAGTCCTTTCCGGAGCTCTGGAAACACCATATATTTT. This translates into CASSPFRSSGNTIYF.

V is TRBV7-9 and J is TRBJ2-7; D unresolved. V lost 3 bases and J lost 1, with 7 bases in between. CDR1 and CDR2 from the germline V gene are SEHNR and FQNEAQ (reference sequence). The CDR3 totals 13 residues. CDR3 DNA sequence: TGTGCCAGCAGCTTGGGTGAGTCCTACGAGCAGTACTTC. Encoded protein: CASSLGESYEQYF.

The genes are TRBV28 and TRBJ2-3; TRBD2 matches at 15 bases. This CDR3 region has 18 residues. Losses at the gene ends were 7 bases for V and 0 bases for J; bases not matched to a gene: 8. Germline values: CDR1 MDHEN, CDR2 SYDVKM. The CDR3 coding sequence is TGTGCCAGCATGGGGACTAGCGGGGGGTCGACTAGCACAGATACGCAGTATTTT. Its protein is CASMGTSGGSTSTDTQYF.

The chain uses TRBV12-3 or TRBV12-4 and TRBJ2-6; D is unresolved. The CDR3 is 17 amino acids. Trimming pared 3 bases from V and 0 bases from J, leaving 12 bases between. Written as DNA, the CDR3 is TGTGCCAGCAGTTTCGCGCCAACTGGCTCTGGGGCCAACGTCCTGACTTTC. Amino acids: CASSFAPTGSGANVLTF.

This chain links TRBV29-1 with TRBJ2-1; D is perhaps TRBD2 (5 bases). Looked up from germline, CDR1 is SQVTM and CDR2 is ANQGSEA. This CDR3 spans 13 amino acids. V was cut by 4 bases and J by 6 bases, with 13 bases left in between. CDR3 in DNA: TGCAGCGTTGCTGGAGGTGCCACCAATGAGCAGTTCTTC. It yields the protein CSVAGGATNEQFF.

The gene calls are TRBV7-9 and TRBJ2-7; 8 bases are shared with TRBD1. V shed 5 bases and J 4 bases; nucleotides not matched to a gene: 7. Germline V lookup: CDR1 SEHNR, CDR2 FQNEAQ (reference sequence). The CDR3 has 14 amino acids. The CDR3 loop is CASSGGTGFYEQYF. The CDR3 coding sequence is TGTGCCAGCAGCGGGGGGACAGGTTTTTACGAGCAGTACTTC. The whole variable domain, remainder taken from reference TRBV7-9 and TRBJ2-7, is DTGVSQNPRHKITKRGQNVTFRCDPISEHNRLYWYRQTLGQGPEFLTYFQNEAQLEKSRLLSDRFSAERPKGSFSTLEIQRTEQGDSAMYLCASSGGTGFYEQYFGPGTRLTVT.

The gene calls are TRBV9 and TRBJ2-3, with TRBD2 as a possible D gene (5 bases). There are 15 residues in the CDR3. V lost 4 bases and J lost 0, with 12 bases in between. Germline CDR1 is SGDLS and CDR2 is YYNGEE. As DNA, the CDR3 is TGTGCCAGCAGCAGCGGTAGGGTTAGCACAGATACGCAGTATTTT. Translating it yields CASSSGRVSTDTQYF.